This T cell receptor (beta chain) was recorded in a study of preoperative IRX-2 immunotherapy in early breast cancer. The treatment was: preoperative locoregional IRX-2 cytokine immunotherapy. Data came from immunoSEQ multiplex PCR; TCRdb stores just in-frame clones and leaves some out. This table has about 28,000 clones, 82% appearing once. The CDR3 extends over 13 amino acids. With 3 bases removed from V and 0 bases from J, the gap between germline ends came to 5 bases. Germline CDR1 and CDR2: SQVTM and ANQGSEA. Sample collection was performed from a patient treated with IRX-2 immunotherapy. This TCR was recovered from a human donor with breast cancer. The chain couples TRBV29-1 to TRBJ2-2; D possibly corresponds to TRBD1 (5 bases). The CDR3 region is CSVDRANTGELFF. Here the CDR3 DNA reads TGCAGCGTTGACAGGGCGAACACCGGGGAGCTGTTTTTT.